The source of this TCR beta chain is a study of cytomegalovirus exposure and HLA in healthy donors. Donors in the study were healthy people who gave bone marrow. The study ran its PCR with 60 Vbeta and 13 Jbeta primers. Under the authors' procedure: The authors later counted about 80 million unique TCR beta chains, 9.5 million to 13 million of them shared. Generated by immunoSEQ multiplex PCR, the TCRdb table keeps only in-frame clones and is missing some. The V and J calls and clone size were taken over from that table, and D and trimming were inferred from the DNA. Its clone listing holds approximately 200,000 clones. The origin of this receptor is a boy between 10 and 17 years old in good health and CMV-seronegative. The material sequenced was PBMCs.

The CDR3 is CASSQRATPNTGELFF. The CDR3 DNA is TGCGCCAGCAGCCAACGAGCGACTCCGAACACCGGGGAGCTGTTTTTT. The rearrangement uses TRBV4-3 and TRBJ2-2, with D uncertain. The V end was cut by 2 bases, the J end by 0 bases, with 10 bases between. The V gene's germline CDR1 is LGHNA and CDR2 YSLEER. The CDR3 totals 16 residues.